Reported below is one T cell receptor (beta chain). The trim removed 4 bases at V and 5 bases at J, leaving 8 bases unmatched. Germline CDR1 is SEHNR and CDR2 is FQNEAQ (reference sequence). The CDR3 extends over 15 amino acids. The sample comes from a study of blood T cell repertoires in COVID-19. Study overall: COVID-19 samples, acute and convalescent, were from the United States, Italy and Spain. Sources were T cells, B-cell-depleted T cells, or PBMCs; the material itself was cDNA or gDNA.

Under the authors' procedure: Cell counts per sample came from amplifying reference gene primers. Only in-frame clones appear in the TCRdb table, and some are missing; sequencing was by immunoSEQ multiplex PCR. For V, J and clone size, that table is used; D and trimming come from the DNA. The sample holds about 140,000 clones, 85% to 90% seen once. Sample: peripheral blood. The V and J genes are TRBV7-9 and TRBJ2-5, with 9 bases lining up with TRBD1. The receptor comes from a woman aged 55-69 years with acute or convalescent COVID-19. CDR3 coding DNA: TGTGCCAGCAGCTCTGGGACAGGGCTAGGGGAGACCCAGTACTTC. Protein: CASSSGTGLGETQYF.